The entry below describes one TCR beta chain. The method was immunoSEQ multiplex PCR; TCRdb's version includes in-frame clones alone and lacks a portion of them. Seen here are about 110,000 clones, around 88% observed once, and the top ten hold 0.88%. The data stem from a study of blood T cell repertoires in COVID-19. This CDR3 comprises 14 residues. The germline gives CDR1 MNHNS, CDR2 SASEGT. The V end lost 2 bases, the J end lost 7 bases, and 15 bases lay between the germline ends. The material sequenced was peripheral blood. This receptor was obtained from a woman aged 45-65 years with active or convalescent COVID-19. The chain joins TRBV6-1 to TRBJ2-7, with D perhaps matching TRBD2 (6 bases). The CDR3 region is CASSEIGDSEEQYF. DNA of the CDR3: TGTGCCAGCAGTGAAATCGGGGACTCCGAAGAGCAGTACTTC.